A single sample gave rise to the 29 T cell receptor beta chains below, sequenced in a study of shared clonotypes between healthy human individuals. The method was immunoSEQ multiplex PCR; TCRdb's version includes in-frame clones alone and lacks a portion of them. Seen here are about 470,000 clones, 79% observed once, and the top ten hold roughly 13%. Input material: PBMCs. Receptors originate from a woman aged 40 to 49 in good health. Some clones in this sample may be carry-over from other donors' samples.

V is TRBV5-1 and J is TRBJ2-3; 7 positions agree with TRBD2. Germline assignment: CDR1 SGHRS and CDR2 YFSETQ. The CDR3 loop spans 14 amino acids. Trimming took 3 bases from V and 1 from J; bases not matched to a gene: 2. The CDR3: CASSSRGGTDTQYF. CDR3 nucleotide sequence: TGCGCCAGCAGCTCCCGGGGGGGCACAGATACGCAGTATTTT. Using reference TRBV5-1 and TRBJ2-3 for the parts outside the CDR3, the full variable domain is KAGVTQTPRYLIKTRGQQVTLSCSPISGHRSVSWYQQTPGQGLQFLFEYFSETQRNKGNFPGRFSGRQFSNSRSEMNVSTLELGDSALYLCASSSRGGTDTQYFGPGTRLTVL.

The chain links TRBV5-1 to TRBJ2-3; 7 bases agree with TRBD1. CDR1 SGHRS and CDR2 YFSETQ come from the germline V gene. The CDR3 is 14 residues long. V gave up 4 bases and J gave up 1 base; unmatched junction bases: 3. CDR3 residues: CASSHGQGTDTQYF. The DNA for the CDR3 is TGCGCCAGCAGCCACGGACAGGGCACAGATACGCAGTATTTT. The variable domain in full, completed from reference TRBV5-1 and TRBJ2-3, reads KAGVTQTPRYLIKTRGQQVTLSCSPISGHRSVSWYQQTPGQGLQFLFEYFSETQRNKGNFPGRFSGRQFSNSRSEMNVSTLELGDSALYLCASSHGQGTDTQYFGPGTRLTVL.

The chain uses TRBV15 and TRBJ2-1, with D possibly TRBD1 on 6 matching bases. From germline, CDR1 is LNHNV and CDR2 YYDKDF (reference sequence). This CDR3 spans 17 amino acids. Trimming removed 2 bases from V and 2 bases from J, with 16 bases in between. The CDR3 DNA sequence: TGTGCCACCAGCAGATCTGGGACACTCGTAGCCTACAATGAGCAGTTCTTC. Its protein is CATSRSGTLVAYNEQFF.

The CDR3 here is CASSVALYEQYF. The CDR3, as DNA: TGTGCCAGCAGTGTAGCGTTGTACGAGCAGTACTTC. The genes are TRBV2 and TRBJ2-7, with a weak D call TRBD2 (5 bases). V gave up 4 bases and J gave up 4 bases, with 8 bases separating them. The CDR3 is made up of 12 amino acids. The germline V gene encodes CDR1 SNHLY and CDR2 FYNNEI.

The chain combines TRBV7-3 with TRBJ2-7; 7 nucleotides align to TRBD1. Germline CDR1 and CDR2: SGHTA and FQGTGA. The CDR3 is 16 residues long. V was clipped by 0 bases and J by 3 bases; unmatched bases: 8. CDR3 loop: CASSLTGGASVYEQYF. In DNA, the CDR3 is TGTGCCAGCAGCTTAACAGGGGGCGCGTCGGTCTACGAGCAGTACTTC.

This clone came up a few times. The chain employs TRBV6-5 and TRBJ2-3; weak D call: TRBD2 (5 bases). This CDR3 spans 12 amino acids. The germline CDR1 and CDR2 sequences are MNHEY and SVGAGI. Trimming pared 5 bases from V and 7 bases from J, leaving 10 bases between. DNA of the CDR3: TGTGCCAGCAGTACTCGGGGAAATACGCAGTATTTT. Protein sequence: CASSTRGNTQYF.

This clone was observed a handful of times. The rearrangement links TRBV6-5 to TRBJ2-1; no clear D. CDR1 MNHEY and CDR2 SVGAGI come from the germline V gene. Trimming left V 6 bases short and J 0 bases short, with 9 bases between. The CDR3 sequence is 14 residues long. CDR3 nucleotide sequence: TGTGCCAGCAGCCTTAGGGTCTCCTACAATGAGCAGTTCTTC. Residues: CASSLRVSYNEQFF.

The rearrangement uses TRBV5-1 and TRBJ2-7; D call uncertain. The CDR3 runs to 10 residues. Germline V gene sequence: CDR1 SGHRS, CDR2 YFSETQ. Trimming shortened V by 5 bases and J by 4 bases, and 4 bases separated the two germline ends. As DNA, the CDR3 is TGCGCCAGCAGTCAATACGAGCAGTACTTC. Protein: CASSQYEQYF.

In its sample, this clone was seen once. J is TRBJ1-1 and V is TRBV7-8; D gene ambiguous. Trimming removed 2 bases at V and 6 bases at J, with 13 bases between. Germline-derived CDR1 and CDR2 are SGHVS and FQNEAQ. The CDR3 is made up of 14 amino acids. The CDR3: CASSLRYRGPEAFF. In nucleotides, the CDR3 is TGTGCCAGCAGCTTACGGTACAGAGGGCCTGAAGCTTTCTTT.

The chain recombines TRBV5-1 with TRBJ2-3; 9 nucleotides agree with TRBD2. The junction had 4 bases not matched to a gene; V was cut back by 1 base and J by 1 base. The CDR3 sequence is 16 residues long. CDR1 is SGHRS, CDR2 YFSETQ, per germline. The CDR3 DNA is TGCGCCAGCAGCTTGAACCGACTAGCGGGCACAGATACGCAGTATTTT. Residues: CASSLNRLAGTDTQYF.

The V call is TRBV18, the J call TRBJ2-5; the D gene is possibly TRBD2 (5 bases). The CDR3 extends over 15 amino acids. Trimming removed 2 bases from V and 0 bases from J, with 10 bases in between. Germline lookup yields CDR1 KGHSH and CDR2 LQKENI. The CDR3 region has the DNA TGTGCCAGCTCACCAAGGGAGTGGTACCAAGAGACCCAGTACTTC. Translating gives CASSPREWYQETQYF.

This clone has just a few counts. The CDR3 is CASSPMTGMGEKLFF. For the CDR3, the DNA is TGTGCCAGCAGTCCTATGACAGGGATGGGTGAAAAACTGTTTTTT. The rearrangement links TRBV2 to TRBJ1-4, with 7 positions matching TRBD1. The CDR3 has 15 amino acids. CDR1 and CDR2 (germline): SNHLY, FYNNEI. The V gene end was trimmed by 5 bases and the J gene end by 7 bases; junction bases not matched to a gene: 10.

This chain's CDR3 is CASSPHTGTGETQYF. The CDR3 nucleotides are TGTGCCAGCAGTCCCCATACCGGGACTGGAGAGACCCAGTACTTC. The chain has TRBV28 and TRBJ2-5, with D maybe TRBD2 (6 bases). Germline V CDR1 and CDR2: MDHEN, SYDVKM. V lost 5 bases and J lost 4, with 17 bases in between. The CDR3 has 15 amino acids.

DNA of the CDR3: TGTGCCAGCAGTTACTCGGGCGGGAGGAGGAATGAGCAGTTCTTC. Translated: CASSYSGGRRNEQFF. The gene calls are TRBV6-6 and TRBJ2-1, with 8 bases fitting TRBD2. After removal of 0 bases from V and 7 bases from J, the junction contained 5 bases not matched to a gene. Germline V lookup: CDR1 MNHNY, CDR2 SVGAGI (reference sequence). This CDR3 has 15 amino acids.

The J gene is TRBJ1-5, the V gene TRBV7-8; TRBD1 agrees at 7 bases. Trimming at V came to 4 bases and at J to 0 bases, leaving 6 bases not matched to a gene. The CDR3 spans 16 residues. Looked up from germline, CDR1 is SGHVS and CDR2 is FQNEAQ. Written as DNA, the CDR3 is TGTGCCAGCAGCTCCGACAGGGTTTTTAGCAATCAGCCCCAGCATTTT. It encodes CASSSDRVFSNQPQHF. Looking up the rest from reference TRBV7-8 and TRBJ1-5 gives the full variable domain: GAGVSQSPRYKVAKRGQDVALRCDPISGHVSLFWYQQALGQGPEFLTYFQNEAQLDKSGLPSDRFFAERPEGSVSTLKIQRTQQEDSAVYLCASSSDRVFSNQPQHFGDGTRLSIL.

V is TRBV15 and J is TRBJ1-6, with 7 bases fitting TRBD1. The CDR3 totals 14 residues. CDR1 is LNHNV and CDR2 is YYDKDF in the germline V gene (reference sequence). V lost 6 bases to trimming and J lost 8 bases; unmatched junction nucleotides: 7. The CDR3 bases are TGTGCCACCAGAATGGACAGGTCAGATTCACCCCTCCACTTT. This translates into CATRMDRSDSPLHF.

The CDR3 DNA follows: TGTGCCAGTAGCCTTGACGCCGGGACAGGGTACCCCTATGAGCAGTTCTTC. Its protein is CASSLDAGTGYPYEQFF. This chain uses TRBV19 with TRBJ2-1; 9 nucleotides match TRBD1. The trim removed 6 bases at V and 8 bases at J, leaving 17 bases unmatched. CDR1 is LNHDA, CDR2 SQIVND, per germline (reference sequence). The CDR3 length is 17 residues.

The rearrangement links TRBV27 to TRBJ2-2; 8 bases agree with TRBD1. Trimming removed 4 bases from V and 5 bases from J; junction bases left unmatched: 6. This CDR3 region has 15 residues. Germline CDR1 MNHEY, CDR2 SMNVEV (reference sequence). The CDR3 DNA sequence: TGTGCCAGCAGTTGGGACAGGTTGGGGACCGGGGAGCTGTTTTTT. Its translation: CASSWDRLGTGELFF.

V usage is TRBV28 and J usage is TRBJ1-2; 7 positions match TRBD1. Germline-derived CDR1 and CDR2 are MDHEN and SYDVKM. The CDR3 covers 13 residues. The V segment lost 2 bases and the J segment 7 bases; nucleotides outside the gene matches: 4. The CDR3 DNA reads as TGTGCCAGCAGTTTAGACAGGGTGCGTGGCTACACCTTC. The encoded protein is CASSLDRVRGYTF.

This chain connects TRBV5-1 to TRBJ2-3; TRBD2 agrees at 7 bases. After removal of 0 bases from V and 2 bases from J, the junction contained 6 bases not matched to a gene. Germline CDR1 and CDR2: SGHRS and YFSETQ. This CDR3 region has 16 residues. CDR3 amino acids: CASSLELAGPTDTQYF. CDR3 DNA: TGCGCCAGCAGCTTGGAGTTAGCGGGTCCCACAGATACGCAGTATTTT.

With respect to this clone: The same CDR3 arises from other DNA sequences in this sample as well. The rearrangement uses TRBV9 and TRBJ2-7; the D is unclear. V was trimmed by 0 bases and J by 0 bases, leaving 7 bases between them. The CDR3 sequence is 14 residues long. CDR1 SGDLS and CDR2 YYNGEE come from the germline V gene. The CDR3 DNA sequence: TGTGCCAGCAGCGTAGGGGGTCGCTCCTACGAGCAGTACTTC. Translating it yields CASSVGGRSYEQYF.

This CDR3 is CASSLDGSSGNTIYF. The CDR3 DNA sequence: TGCGCCAGCAGCTTGGACGGCAGCTCTGGAAACACCATATATTTT. J is TRBJ1-3 and V is TRBV5-1, with D unclear. CDR1 is SGHRS and CDR2 is YFSETQ in the germline V gene. There are 15 residues in the CDR3. Trimming took 0 bases from V and 0 from J, leaving 7 bases between them.

V and J are TRBV29-1 and TRBJ1-6, with a tentative D call TRBD1 (5 bases). CDR1 SQVTM and CDR2 ANQGSEA come from the germline V gene. The CDR3 has 14 amino acids. V was pared by 6 bases and J by 7 bases, with 16 bases between. CDR3 loop: CSVATGTSNSPLHF. CDR3 nucleotide sequence: TGCAGCGTAGCGACCGGGACCTCAAATTCACCCCTCCACTTT.

CDR3 amino acids: CASSLPFGNADTQYF. The CDR3, as DNA: TGTGCCAGCAGCTTGCCTTTCGGGAATGCAGATACGCAGTATTTT. The V and J genes are TRBV5-4 and TRBJ2-3; perhaps TRBD2 as D (5 bases). V was shortened by 1 base and J by 4 bases, with 13 bases between the two germline ends. This CDR3 is 15 amino acids long. Germline V gene sequence: CDR1 SGHNT, CDR2 YYREEE (reference sequence).

This chain links TRBV6-1 with TRBJ2-1, with TRBD2 matching over 7 bases. Germline V CDR1 and CDR2: MNHNS, SASEGT. The ends lost 5 bases at V and 10 bases at J; junction bases unmatched: 5. This CDR3 is built from 12 residues. CDR3 nucleotides: TGTGCCAGCAGTTATCTACTAGCGGAGCAGTTCTTC. As protein: CASSYLLAEQFF.

The rearrangement joins TRBV6-1 to TRBJ2-2; 9 nucleotides line up with TRBD1. Germline loops: CDR1 MNHNS, CDR2 SASEGT. The trim removed 4 bases at V and 7 bases at J, leaving 4 bases unmatched. CDR3 size: 14 residues. The DNA for the CDR3 is TGTGCCAGCAGTGGGACAGGGGTCGGCGGGGAGCTGTTTTTT. It yields the protein CASSGTGVGGELFF.

V and J are TRBV18 and TRBJ2-7; TRBD2 matches at 11 bases. The J segment lost 7 bases and the V segment lost 1 base, leaving 6 bases of the junction unmatched. The germline V gene encodes CDR1 KGHSH and CDR2 LQKENI. The CDR3 spans 15 residues. DNA for the CDR3: TGTGCCAGCTCACCACTTCTAGCGGGAGGAGGTGAGCAGTACTTC. The encoded protein is CASSPLLAGGGEQYF.

The chain is built from TRBV7-2 and TRBJ2-1, with a tentative D call TRBD2 (5 bases). CDR1 SGHTA and CDR2 FQGNSA come from the germline V gene. The V end lost 7 bases, the J end lost 6 bases, and 22 bases lay between the germline ends. CDR3 length: 16 residues. The CDR3: CASIAEVASFRNEQFF. The DNA of the CDR3 is TGTGCCAGCATCGCAGAAGTCGCTAGCTTCCGCAATGAGCAGTTCTTC. Combining the CDR3 with reference TRBV7-2 and TRBJ2-1 gives the whole variable domain GAGVSQSPSNKVTEKGKDVELRCDPISGHTALYWYRQSLGQGLEFLIYFQGNSAPDKSGLPSDRFSAERTGGSVSTLTIQRTQQEDSAVYLCASIAEVASFRNEQFFGPGTRLTVL.

This rearrangement joins TRBV27 to TRBJ2-7, with 10 bases aligning to TRBD2. Germline V gene data show CDR1 as MNHEY and CDR2 as SMNVEV (reference sequence). Unmatched junction bases numbered 10, after V lost 5 bases and J lost 3 bases. The CDR3 is 16 amino acids. The CDR3 spells CASSPLTGTSVYEQYF. The CDR3 nucleotides are TGTGCCAGCAGTCCGCTAACCGGGACTAGCGTCTACGAGCAGTACTTC.